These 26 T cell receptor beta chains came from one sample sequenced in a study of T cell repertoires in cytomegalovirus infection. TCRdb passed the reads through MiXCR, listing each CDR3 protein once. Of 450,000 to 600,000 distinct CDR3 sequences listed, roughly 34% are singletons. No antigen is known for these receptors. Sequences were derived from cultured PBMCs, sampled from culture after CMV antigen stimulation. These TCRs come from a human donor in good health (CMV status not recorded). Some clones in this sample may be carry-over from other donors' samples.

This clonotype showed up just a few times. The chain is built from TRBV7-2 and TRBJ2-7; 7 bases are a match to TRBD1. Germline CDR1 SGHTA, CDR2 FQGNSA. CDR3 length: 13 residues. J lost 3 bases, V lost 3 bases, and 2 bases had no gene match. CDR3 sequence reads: CASSFSGGYEQYV. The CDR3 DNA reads TGTGCCAGCAGCTTTTCAGGGGGCTACGAGCAGTACGTC.

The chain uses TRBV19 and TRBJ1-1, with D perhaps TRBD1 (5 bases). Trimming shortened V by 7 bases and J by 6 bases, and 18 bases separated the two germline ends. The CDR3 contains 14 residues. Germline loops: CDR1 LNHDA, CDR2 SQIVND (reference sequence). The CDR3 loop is CASKEEGMAAEAFF. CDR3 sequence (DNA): TGTGCCAGTAAAGAGGAGGGGATGGCCGCTGAAGCTTTCTTT.

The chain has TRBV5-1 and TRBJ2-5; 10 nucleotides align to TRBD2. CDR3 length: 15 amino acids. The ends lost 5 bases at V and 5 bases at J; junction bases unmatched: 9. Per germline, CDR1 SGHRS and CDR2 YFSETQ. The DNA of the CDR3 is TGCGCCAGCAGACCTCCGGGACTAGCGATTGAGACCCAGTACTTC. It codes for CASRPPGLAIETQYF.

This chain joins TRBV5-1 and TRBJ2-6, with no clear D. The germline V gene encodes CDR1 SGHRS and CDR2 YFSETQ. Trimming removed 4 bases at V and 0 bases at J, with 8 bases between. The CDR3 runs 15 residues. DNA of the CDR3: TGCGCCAGCAGCGCCTATAGCTCTGGGGCCAACGTCCTGACTTTC. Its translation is CASSAYSSGANVLTF.

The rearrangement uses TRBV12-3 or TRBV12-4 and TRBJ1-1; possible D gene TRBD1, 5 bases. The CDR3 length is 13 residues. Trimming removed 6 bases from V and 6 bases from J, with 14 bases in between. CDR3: CASSDTGSSEAFF. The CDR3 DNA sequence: TGTGCCAGCAGCGACACAGGCTCGTCTGAAGCTTTCTTT.

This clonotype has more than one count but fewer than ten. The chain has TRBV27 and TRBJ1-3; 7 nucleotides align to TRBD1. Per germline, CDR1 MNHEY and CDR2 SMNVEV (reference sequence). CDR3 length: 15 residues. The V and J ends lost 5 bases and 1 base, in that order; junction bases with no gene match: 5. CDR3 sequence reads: CASSRQGVSGNTIYF. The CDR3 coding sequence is TGTGCCAGCAGTAGACAGGGAGTATCTGGAAACACCATATATTTT.

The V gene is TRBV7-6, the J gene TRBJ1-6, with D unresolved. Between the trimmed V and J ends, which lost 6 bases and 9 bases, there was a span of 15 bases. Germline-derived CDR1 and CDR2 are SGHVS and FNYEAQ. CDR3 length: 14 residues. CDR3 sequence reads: CASSRAGFGSPLHF. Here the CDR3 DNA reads TGTGCCAGCAGTCGAGCGGGGTTTGGTTCACCCCTCCACTTT. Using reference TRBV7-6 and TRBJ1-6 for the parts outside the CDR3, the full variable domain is GAGVSQSPRYKVTKRGQDVALRCDPISGHVSLYWYRQALGQGPEFLTYFNYEAQQDKSGLPNDRFSAERPEGSISTLTIQRTEQRDSAMYRCASSRAGFGSPLHFGNGTRLTVT.

CDR3 DNA sequence: TGTGCCAGCAGCTCCACTCGGGGGACCACTGAAGCTTTCTTT. Amino acid sequence: CASSSTRGTTEAFF. The rearrangement uses TRBV7-9 and TRBJ1-1, with D tentatively TRBD1 (5 bases). CDR3 length equals 14 residues. Germline V gives CDR1 SEHNR, CDR2 FQNEAQ (reference sequence). The V end lost 4 bases, the J end lost 4 bases, and 13 bases lay between the germline ends.

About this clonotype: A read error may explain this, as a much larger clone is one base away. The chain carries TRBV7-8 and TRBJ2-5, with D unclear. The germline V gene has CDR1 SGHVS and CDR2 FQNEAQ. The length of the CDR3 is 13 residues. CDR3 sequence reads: CASSLEAYETQHF. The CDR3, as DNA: TGTGCCAGCAGCTTAGAAGCATATGAGACCCAGCACTTC.

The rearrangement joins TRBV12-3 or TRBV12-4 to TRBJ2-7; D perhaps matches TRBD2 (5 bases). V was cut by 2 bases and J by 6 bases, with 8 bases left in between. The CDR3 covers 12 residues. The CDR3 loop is CASSLRGSEQYV. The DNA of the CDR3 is TGTGCCAGCAGTTTACGAGGGTCCGAGCAGTACGTC.

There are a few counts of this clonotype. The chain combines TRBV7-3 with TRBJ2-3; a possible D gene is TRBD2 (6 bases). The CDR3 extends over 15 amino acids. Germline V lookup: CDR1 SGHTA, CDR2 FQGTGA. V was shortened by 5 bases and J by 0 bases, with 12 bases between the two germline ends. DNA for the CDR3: TGTGCCAGCAGCCAGGGACTTCTTAGCACAGATACGCAGTATTTT. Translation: CASSQGLLSTDTQYF.

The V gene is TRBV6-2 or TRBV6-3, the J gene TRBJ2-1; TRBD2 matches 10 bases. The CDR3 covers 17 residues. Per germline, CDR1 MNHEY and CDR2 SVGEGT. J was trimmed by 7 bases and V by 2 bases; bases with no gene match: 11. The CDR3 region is CASSYPAGGPRVNEQFF. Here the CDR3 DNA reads TGTGCCAGCAGTTACCCAGCGGGAGGGCCTCGTGTAAATGAGCAGTTCTTC.

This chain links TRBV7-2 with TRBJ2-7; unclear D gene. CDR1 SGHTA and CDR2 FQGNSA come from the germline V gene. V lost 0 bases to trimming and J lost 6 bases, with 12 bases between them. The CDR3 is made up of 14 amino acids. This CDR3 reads CASSLAALDGEQYF. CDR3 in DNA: TGTGCCAGCAGCTTAGCGGCTTTGGACGGCGAGCAGTACTTC.

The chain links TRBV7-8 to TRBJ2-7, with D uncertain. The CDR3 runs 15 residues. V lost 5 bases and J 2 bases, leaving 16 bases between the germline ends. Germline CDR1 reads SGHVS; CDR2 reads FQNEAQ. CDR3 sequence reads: CASSPFSQYAYEQYF. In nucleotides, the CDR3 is TGTGCCAGCAGCCCATTTTCACAGTACGCCTACGAGCAGTACTTC.

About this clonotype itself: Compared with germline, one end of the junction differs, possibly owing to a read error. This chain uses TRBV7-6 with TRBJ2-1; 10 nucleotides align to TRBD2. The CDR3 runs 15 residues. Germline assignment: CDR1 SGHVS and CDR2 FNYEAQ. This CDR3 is CVSSLLAGKGNEQFF. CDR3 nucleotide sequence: TGTGTCAGCAGCTTACTAGCGGGAAAAGGAAATGAGCAGTTCTTC.

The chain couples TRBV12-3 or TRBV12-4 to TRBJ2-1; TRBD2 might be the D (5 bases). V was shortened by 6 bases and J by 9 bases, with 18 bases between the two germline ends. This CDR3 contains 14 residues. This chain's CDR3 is CASSPGRRVTEQFF. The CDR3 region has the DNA TGTGCCAGCAGCCCTGGCCGGCGGGTAACTGAGCAGTTCTTC.

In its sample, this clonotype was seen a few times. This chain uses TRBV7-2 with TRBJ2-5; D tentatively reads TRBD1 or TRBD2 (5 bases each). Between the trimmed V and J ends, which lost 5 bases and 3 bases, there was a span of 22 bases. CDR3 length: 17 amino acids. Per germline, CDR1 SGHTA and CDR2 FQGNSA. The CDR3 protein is CASSPRGTITTKETQYF. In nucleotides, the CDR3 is TGTGCCAGCAGCCCTCGAGGGACCATTACTACTAAAGAGACCCAGTACTTC.

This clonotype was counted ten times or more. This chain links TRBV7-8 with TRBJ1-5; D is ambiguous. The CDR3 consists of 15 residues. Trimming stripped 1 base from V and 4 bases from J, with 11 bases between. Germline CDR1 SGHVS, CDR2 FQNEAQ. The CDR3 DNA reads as TGTGCCAGCAGCTTAGGGGGTTCGAATAATCAGCCCCAGCATTTT. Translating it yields CASSLGGSNNQPQHF.

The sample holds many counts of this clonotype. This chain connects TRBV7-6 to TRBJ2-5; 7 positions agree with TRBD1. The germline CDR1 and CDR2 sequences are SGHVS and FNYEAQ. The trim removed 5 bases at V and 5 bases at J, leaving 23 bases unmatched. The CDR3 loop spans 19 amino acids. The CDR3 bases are TGTGCCAGCAGCGGAACCGGGACAGCAGTACCGCCGACGTCGGAGACCCAGTACTTC. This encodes CASSGTGTAVPPTSETQYF.

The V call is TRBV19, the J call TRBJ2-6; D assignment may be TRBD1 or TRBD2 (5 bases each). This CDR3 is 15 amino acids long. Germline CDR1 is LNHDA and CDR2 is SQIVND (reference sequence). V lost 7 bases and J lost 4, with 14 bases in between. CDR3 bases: TGTGCCAGTACCAGCCAGGGAGCCGGGGCCAACGTCCTGACTTTC. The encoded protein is CASTSQGAGANVLTF.

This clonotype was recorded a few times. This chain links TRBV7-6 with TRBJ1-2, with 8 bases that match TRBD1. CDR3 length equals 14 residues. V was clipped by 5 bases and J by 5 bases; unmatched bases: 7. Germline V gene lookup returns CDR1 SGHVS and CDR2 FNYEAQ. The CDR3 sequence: CASSLPGQEYGYTF. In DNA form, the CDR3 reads TGTGCCAGCAGCCTCCCGGGACAGGAATATGGCTACACCTTC.

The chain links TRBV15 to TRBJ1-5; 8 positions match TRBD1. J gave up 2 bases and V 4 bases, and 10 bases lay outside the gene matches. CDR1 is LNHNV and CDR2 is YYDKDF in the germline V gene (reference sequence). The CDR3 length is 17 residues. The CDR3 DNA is TGTGCCACCAGCATCAACCAGGGGGCGAGGGGCAATCAGCCCCAGCATTTT. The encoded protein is CATSINQGARGNQPQHF.

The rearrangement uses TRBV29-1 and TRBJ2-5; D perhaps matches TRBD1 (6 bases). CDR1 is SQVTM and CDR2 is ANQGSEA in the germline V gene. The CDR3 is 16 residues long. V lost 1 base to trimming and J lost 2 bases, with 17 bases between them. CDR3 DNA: TGCAGCGTTGAAGTGGGGGCCCGTAGCGATCAAGAGACCCAGTACTTC. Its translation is CSVEVGARSDQETQYF.

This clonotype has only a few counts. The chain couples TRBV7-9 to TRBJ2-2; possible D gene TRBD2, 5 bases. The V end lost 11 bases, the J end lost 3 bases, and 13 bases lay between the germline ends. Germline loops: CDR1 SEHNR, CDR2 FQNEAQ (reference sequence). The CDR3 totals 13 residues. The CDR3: CAATGYDTGELFF. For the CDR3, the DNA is TGTGCCGCGACGGGGTATGACACCGGGGAGCTGTTTTTT.

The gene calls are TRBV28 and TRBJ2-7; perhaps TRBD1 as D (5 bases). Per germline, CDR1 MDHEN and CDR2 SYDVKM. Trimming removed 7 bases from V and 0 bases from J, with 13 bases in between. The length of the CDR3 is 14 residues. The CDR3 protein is CASNPDTYSYEQYF. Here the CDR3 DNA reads TGTGCCAGCAACCCGGACACCTACTCCTACGAGCAGTACTTC.

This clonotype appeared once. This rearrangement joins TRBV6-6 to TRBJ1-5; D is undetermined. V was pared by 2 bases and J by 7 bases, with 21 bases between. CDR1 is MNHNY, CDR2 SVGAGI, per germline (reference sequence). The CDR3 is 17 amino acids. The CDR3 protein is CASSYGFSGVHRQPQHF. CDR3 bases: TGTGCCAGCAGTTACGGCTTCTCCGGGGTTCATAGGCAGCCCCAGCATTTT.